These 24 T cell receptor beta chains originate from one sample sequenced in a study of blood T cell repertoires in COVID-19. The protocol was immunoSEQ multiplex PCR, while the TCRdb copy is restricted to in-frame clones and leaves out a portion. The table has fewer than 250,000 clones, 85% to 90% seen once. The sequenced sample was peripheral blood. Receptor source: a man aged 45-65 years with acute or convalescent COVID-19.

The rearrangement uses TRBV4-2 and TRBJ1-3, with D possibly matching TRBD1 (5 bases). CDR1 is LGHNA and CDR2 is YNFKEQ in the germline V gene. The length of the CDR3 is 15 residues. V lost 3 bases to trimming and J lost 2 bases, with 11 bases between them. In DNA form, the CDR3 reads TGTGCCAGCAGCCAGCCACAGGTAACTGGAAACACCATATATTTT. Translation: CASSQPQVTGNTIYF.

The chain recombines TRBV19 with TRBJ1-2, with 9 bases aligning to TRBD1. Germline trimming cut 10 bases from V and 1 base from J; bases unmatched to any gene: 13. The CDR3 runs 16 residues. CDR1 is LNHDA and CDR2 is SQIVND in the germline V gene (reference sequence). The CDR3 protein is CATTGTGNPGNYGYTF. The CDR3 DNA reads TGTGCCACAACCGGGACAGGGAACCCTGGTAACTATGGCTACACCTTC.

V gene TRBV3-1 (or the pseudogene TRBV3-2) combines with J gene TRBJ1-1; 8 bases agree with TRBD1. The V gene's germline CDR1 is LGHDT and CDR2 YNNKEL (reference sequence). With V trimmed by 3 bases and J by 2 bases, 5 bases remained unmatched. This CDR3 contains 15 residues. CDR3 loop: CASSHHRGYNTEAFF. The CDR3 DNA reads TGTGCCAGCAGCCACCACAGGGGGTACAACACTGAAGCTTTCTTT.

The J gene is TRBJ2-7, the V gene TRBV19, with 7 bases fitting TRBD1. Germline CDR1 LNHDA, CDR2 SQIVND (reference sequence). The CDR3 contains 14 residues. V was clipped by 10 bases and J by 3 bases; unmatched bases: 12. CDR3 nucleotide sequence: TGTGCCACCCGGGCCGACAGGGCGGGCTACGAGCAGTACTTC. Amino acids: CATRADRAGYEQYF.

V gene TRBV24-1 combines with J gene TRBJ1-2, with TRBD1 matching 9 bases. The J segment lost 8 bases and the V segment lost 3 bases, leaving 3 bases of the junction unmatched. The germline CDR1 and CDR2 sequences are KGHDR and SFDVKD. The length of the CDR3 is 13 residues. CDR3 nucleotide sequence: TGTGCCACCAGTGATCGACAGGGGGGAGGCTACACCTTC. Its translation: CATSDRQGGGYTF.

The genes are TRBV4-1 and TRBJ1-3; TRBD1 matches at 9 bases. V was clipped by 2 bases and J by 0 bases; unmatched bases: 20. CDR3 size: 22 residues. Germline loops: CDR1 MGHRA, CDR2 YSYEKL. The CDR3 loop reads CASSQNIPGQGLYPSSGNTIYF. The CDR3 region has the DNA TGCGCCAGCAGCCAAAATATCCCGGGACAGGGTCTATACCCCAGCTCTGGAAACACCATATATTTT.

A single count supports this clone. The chain recombines TRBV19 with TRBJ1-2; TRBD1 matches at 7 bases. After removal of 4 bases from V and 3 bases from J, the junction contained 14 bases not matched to a gene. The CDR3 is 17 amino acids. The V gene's germline CDR1 is LNHDA and CDR2 SQIVND (reference sequence). The DNA for the CDR3 is TGTGCCAGTAGTAATCCGCCCTTGACAGGGTTCGACTATGGCTACACCTTC. Protein: CASSNPPLTGFDYGYTF.

This clone was observed once. V gene TRBV5-4 combines with J gene TRBJ1-1, with 8 bases fitting TRBD1. This CDR3 contains 15 residues. Germline lookup yields CDR1 SGHNT and CDR2 YYREEE (reference sequence). The J segment lost 0 bases and the V segment lost 4 bases, leaving 5 bases of the junction unmatched. CDR3 sequence (DNA): TGTGCCAGCAGCCCCCTGACAGGGGTGAACACTGAAGCTTTCTTT. It is translated as CASSPLTGVNTEAFF.

This clone occurred a few times. The CDR3 reads CASSYSPRSSYNSPLHF. The CDR3 DNA reads TGTGCCAGCAGTTACTCACCCCGGAGCTCCTATAATTCACCCCTCCACTTT. The chain employs TRBV6-2 or TRBV6-3 and TRBJ1-6; no reliable D call. The germline CDR1 and CDR2 sequences are MNHEY and SVGEGT. The CDR3 totals 17 residues. Trimming pared 0 bases from V and 0 bases from J, leaving 9 bases between.

This clone was seen only once. The V call is TRBV18, the J call TRBJ2-7, with TRBD2 identical over 7 bases. CDR1 and CDR2 from the germline V gene are KGHSH and LQKENI. The CDR3 totals 12 residues. J was trimmed by 5 bases and V by 6 bases; bases with no gene match: 4. In DNA form, the CDR3 reads TGTGCCAGCTCTCCAGCGGGGAACGAGCAGTACTTC. It specifies CASSPAGNEQYF.

This clone was counted only a few times. V usage is TRBV10-3 and J usage is TRBJ1-2, with D perhaps TRBD1 (6 bases). The CDR3 length is 13 residues. The V gene's germline CDR1 is ENHRY and CDR2 SYGVKD. V lost 11 bases and J 4 bases, leaving 17 bases between the germline ends. The CDR3 DNA follows: TGTGCCGCCTCACAGGGAGAAGGCTATGGCTACACCTTC. It translates to CAASQGEGYGYTF.

This chain joins TRBV6-5 and TRBJ1-1, with TRBD1 matching 8 bases. V shed 6 bases and J 2 bases; nucleotides not matched to a gene: 8. The germline V gene has CDR1 MNHEY and CDR2 SVGAGI. The CDR3 extends over 15 amino acids. CDR3 nucleotide sequence: TGTGCCAGCAGCGTCTTGGACAGGGTTAACACTGAAGCTTTCTTT. Its translation: CASSVLDRVNTEAFF.

V and J are TRBV2 and TRBJ2-1; D unclear. The CDR3 contains 12 residues. Trimming cost V 5 bases and J 7 bases, with 9 bases left between them. Germline-derived CDR1 and CDR2 are SNHLY and FYNNEI. CDR3 coding DNA: TGTGCCAGCAGTCCCATCGGTAATGAGCAGTTCTTC. Its translation is CASSPIGNEQFF.

The chain recombines TRBV5-6 with TRBJ1-6; D is uncertain. The V gene's germline CDR1 is SGHDT and CDR2 YYEEEE. The ends were cut back, 0 bases at V and 8 bases at J, with 6 bases in the middle. This CDR3 comprises 13 residues. This CDR3 is CASSLAGYSPLHF. DNA for the CDR3: TGTGCCAGCAGCTTGGCTGGCTATTCACCCCTCCACTTT.

This clone was seen a handful of times. The chain combines TRBV9 with TRBJ2-2; 10 bases fit TRBD1. With V trimmed by 3 bases and J by 0 bases, 5 bases remained unmatched. The V gene's germline CDR1 is SGDLS and CDR2 YYNGEE. The CDR3 spans 17 residues. The CDR3 region has the DNA TGTGCCAGCAGCGCCCGGGACAGGGGATCGAACACCGGGGAGCTGTTTTTT. The encoded protein is CASSARDRGSNTGELFF.

This clone was seen just once. This chain uses TRBV19 with TRBJ1-6; tentative D call: TRBD1 (5 bases). Germline V lookup: CDR1 LNHDA, CDR2 SQIVND (reference sequence). The CDR3 runs 16 residues. The V end lost 7 bases, the J end lost 5 bases, and 18 bases lay between the germline ends. This CDR3 reads CASILRQGLNNSPLHF. CDR3 sequence (DNA): TGTGCCAGTATCCTACGGCAGGGACTGAATAATTCACCCCTCCACTTT.

The J gene is TRBJ2-7, the V gene TRBV2, with TRBD2 identical over 11 bases. The CDR3 is 16 residues long. V was pared by 7 bases and J by 2 bases, with 10 bases of the junction left unmatched. In germline, CDR1 is SNHLY, CDR2 FYNNEI. The chain's CDR3 is CASILLAGVPTYEQYF. The CDR3 DNA reads as TGTGCCAGCATCCTACTAGCGGGGGTCCCTACCTACGAGCAGTACTTC.

The chain carries TRBV7-2 and TRBJ1-5; D is undetermined. The ends were cut back, 1 base at V and 6 bases at J, with 7 bases in the middle. The CDR3 extends over 13 amino acids. In germline, CDR1 is SGHTA, CDR2 FQGNSA. CDR3 DNA sequence: TGTGCCAGCAGCTTAGGGGAGGCTCAGCCCCAGCATTTT. It codes for CASSLGEAQPQHF.

This chain links TRBV7-8 with TRBJ2-2, with 10 bases aligning to TRBD2. This CDR3 comprises 16 residues. The germline gives CDR1 SGHVS, CDR2 FQNEAQ. Trimming took 6 bases from V and 1 from J; bases not matched to a gene: 5. DNA of the CDR3: TGTGCCAGCAGTGACGAGCGGGGGGGGAACACCGGGGAGCTGTTTTTT. Its protein product is CASSDERGGNTGELFF.

This clone appeared once. This chain links TRBV7-8 with TRBJ1-2, with 8 positions matching TRBD1. Germline CDR1 reads SGHVS; CDR2 reads FQNEAQ. The CDR3 is 15 residues long. Trimming cost V 6 bases and J 4 bases; bases outside gene matches: 10. CDR3 sequence: CASSPGGDRLYGYTF. The CDR3 bases are TGTGCCAGCAGTCCCGGAGGGGACAGGCTCTATGGCTACACCTTC.

The chain is built from TRBV24-1 and TRBJ2-3, with TRBD1 identical over 9 bases. Germline loops: CDR1 KGHDR, CDR2 SFDVKD. This CDR3 contains 17 residues. With 4 bases clipped from V and 0 bases from J, the junction kept 7 bases outside the gene matches. The CDR3 sequence is CATSEAGTGISTDTQYF. CDR3 sequence (DNA): TGTGCCACCAGTGAGGCCGGGACAGGGATAAGCACAGATACGCAGTATTTT.

This rearrangement joins TRBV6-6 to TRBJ1-5, with D maybe TRBD1 (5 bases). Trimming shortened V by 5 bases and J by 3 bases, and 20 bases separated the two germline ends. The CDR3 loop spans 17 amino acids. Germline-derived CDR1 and CDR2 are MNHNY and SVGAGI (reference sequence). The CDR3 is CASSPPGLFLYNQPQHF. The DNA for the CDR3 is TGTGCCAGCAGTCCTCCGGGACTTTTTTTGTACAATCAGCCCCAGCATTTT.

Written as DNA, the CDR3 is TGTGCCAGCAGTTTCCCCCGGGTGGCCGAAGCTTTCTTT. Translated, it gives CASSFPRVAEAFF. J is TRBJ1-1 and V is TRBV28; D unresolved. The CDR3 has 13 residues. The V gene lost 3 bases and the J gene lost 8 bases, with 13 bases spanning the gap. Germline V gene lookup returns CDR1 MDHEN and CDR2 SYDVKM.

This chain joins TRBV10-1 and TRBJ1-1; TRBD1 agrees at 9 bases. Per germline, CDR1 WNHNN and CDR2 SYGVQD (reference sequence). This CDR3 is built from 13 residues. Trimming at V came to 11 bases and at J to 3 bases, leaving 7 bases not matched to a gene. The CDR3 nucleotides read TGCGCCGCTAGACAGGGGGTTGACACTGAAGCTTTCTTT. It specifies CAARQGVDTEAFF.